This note documents a single TCR beta chain sequence. The antigen remains undetermined. Uncontrolled infection, other autoimmune disease, pregnancy or lactation led to exclusion. Clinical symptoms, serum thyroxine, TRAb, thyroid ultrasound and orbital computed tomography established diagnosis. This entry comes from a study of T cells in Graves' hyperthyroidism and ophthalmopathy. Points from the study as a whole: Separation of ophthalmopathy from stable hyperthyroidism was achieved by a 13 V-J model.

RNA transcripts were the template for amplifying TCR beta CDR3 regions. HTBI primers drove first-round RT-PCR of the TCR CDR3. From the multiplex PCR reads, TCRdb called clonotypes with MiXCR, one entry per CDR3 protein. The data contain roughly 570,000 distinct CDR3 sequences, about half of them singletons. This CDR3 has 15 residues. CDR1 and CDR2 (germline): MNHEY, SVGAGI. V shed 1 base and J shed 1 base, with 8 bases lying between them. Sequenced sample: peripheral blood or thyroid tissue (not recorded which). The sequence derives from a woman aged 18-29 years with Graves' hyperthyroidism. The chain carries TRBV6-5 and TRBJ1-3, with no clear D. The chain's CDR3 is CASSYYPSSGNTIYF. CDR3 coding DNA: TGTGCCAGCAGTTACTACCCCAGTTCTGGAAACACCATATATTTT.